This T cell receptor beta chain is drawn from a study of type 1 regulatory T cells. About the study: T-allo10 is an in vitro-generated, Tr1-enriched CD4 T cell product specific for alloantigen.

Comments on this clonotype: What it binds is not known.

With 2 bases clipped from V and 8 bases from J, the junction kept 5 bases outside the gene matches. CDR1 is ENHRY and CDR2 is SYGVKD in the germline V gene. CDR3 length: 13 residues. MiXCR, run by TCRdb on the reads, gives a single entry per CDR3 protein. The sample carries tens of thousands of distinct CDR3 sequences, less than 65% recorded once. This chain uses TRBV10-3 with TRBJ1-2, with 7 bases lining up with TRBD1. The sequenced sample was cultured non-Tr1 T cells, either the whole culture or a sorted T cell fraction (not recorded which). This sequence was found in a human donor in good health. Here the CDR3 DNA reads TGTGCCATCAGTGAGCAGGGGGTGGACGGCTACACCTTC. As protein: CAISEQGVDGYTF.